Sequencing of this TCR beta chain was carried out in a study of blood T cell repertoires in COVID-19. Study-level information: The United States, Italy and Spain were the sources of the acute and convalescent COVID-19 samples. Sample material is recorded as cDNA or gDNA derived from T cells, B-cell-depleted T cells, or PBMCs.

Looked up from germline, CDR1 is KGHSH and CDR2 is LQKENI. V was clipped by 3 bases and J by 2 bases, with 11 bases between them. CDR3 length: 14 residues. Method: immunoSEQ multiplex PCR; TCRdb's copy keeps in-frame clones and lacks some. The profile covers over 100,000 clones, with about 89% appearing a single time and roughly 5.3% taken by the ten largest. The sequenced sample was peripheral blood. The receptor was isolated from a human donor in a cohort sampled during active COVID-19. The chain has TRBV18 and TRBJ2-7; D unresolved. CDR3 residues: CASSPRDGAYEQYF. The DNA of the CDR3 is TGTGCCAGCTCACCCCGCGACGGAGCCTACGAGCAGTACTTC.